This passage covers 7 T cell receptor beta chains from one sample sequenced in a study of healthy donors' naive CD4 and CD8 T cells. Each TCR library used around 540 ng of total RNA and a linear amplification protocol. TCRdb independently ran MiXCR on the reads; one entry per CDR3 protein. Found here are some 190,000 distinct CDR3 sequences, 65% to 80% of them singletons; the top ten hold 2% to 2.5%. Source material: naive CD4+ and CD8+ T cells sorted from blood, pooled from several donors. These receptors were collected from a pool of human donors in good health; the sample pools cells from several healthy donors.

The V gene is TRBV6-5, the J gene TRBJ1-2; D call uncertain. This CDR3 has 15 amino acids. The V gene lost 7 bases and the J gene lost 4 bases, with 19 bases spanning the gap. The germline V gene has CDR1 MNHEY and CDR2 SVGAGI. CDR3 sequence: CASTLFPVAGYGYTF. CDR3 bases: TGTGCCAGCACCCTTTTCCCGGTAGCCGGCTATGGCTACACCTTC.

The chain uses TRBV29-1 and TRBJ2-1, with no clear D. CDR3 length equals 14 residues. CDR1 SQVTM and CDR2 ANQGSEA come from the germline V gene. Trimming took off 4 bases at V and 1 base at J, with 11 bases between the two ends. The DNA for the CDR3 is TGCAGCGTTGCCGGGTCCCAATCCTACAATGAGCAGTTCTTC. It codes for CSVAGSQSYNEQFF.

The CDR3 loop reads CASSDRDRAPSGYTF. The CDR3, as DNA: TGTGCCAGCAGCGACCGGGACAGGGCTCCAAGTGGCTACACCTTC. The V call is TRBV7-9, the J call TRBJ1-2; 9 bases match TRBD1. The junction had 11 bases not matched to a gene; V was cut back by 5 bases and J by 7 bases. CDR3 length equals 15 residues. CDR1 and CDR2 from the germline V gene are SEHNR and FQNEAQ (reference sequence).

This rearrangement joins TRBV29-1 to TRBJ2-1; D not resolved. Germline V lookup: CDR1 SQVTM, CDR2 ANQGSEA. Trimming took off 7 bases at V and 3 bases at J, with 4 bases between the two ends. The CDR3 length is 10 residues. The CDR3, as DNA: TGCAGCGCTGACTACAATGAGCAGTTCTTC. It translates to CSADYNEQFF.

The V call is TRBV6-1, the J call TRBJ2-5; D is possibly TRBD1 or TRBD2 (5 bases each). Trimming removed 1 base from V and 2 bases from J, with 26 bases in between. Germline lookup yields CDR1 MNHNS and CDR2 SASEGT. The CDR3 extends over 20 amino acids. Written as DNA, the CDR3 is TGTGCCAGCAGTGAAGTTTCGATCCGGGACGAGACGTACTTGCAAGAGACCCAGTACTTC. Translation: CASSEVSIRDETYLQETQYF.

This rearrangement joins TRBV19 to TRBJ1-6; 7 nucleotides align to TRBD1. This CDR3 has 14 residues. Germline V lookup: CDR1 LNHDA, CDR2 SQIVND (reference sequence). The junction had 1 base not matched to a gene; V was cut back by 8 bases and J by 0 bases. The CDR3 loop is CASQGDSYNSPLHF. The CDR3 DNA reads TGTGCCAGTCAGGGGGACTCCTATAATTCACCCCTCCACTTT.

For the CDR3, the DNA is TGTGCCTGGAGTGTATATAGCAGGGGGCTCTACGAGCAGTACTTC. Encoded protein: CAWSVYSRGLYEQYF. The chain recombines TRBV30 with TRBJ2-7; 8 nucleotides align to TRBD1. The CDR3 extends over 15 amino acids. After removal of 0 bases from V and 3 bases from J, the junction contained 7 bases not matched to a gene. Germline CDR1 reads GTSNPN; CDR2 reads SVGIG (reference sequence).